This entry concerns a single T cell receptor beta chain. The antigen is unknown. Since a much larger clone is just one base distant, this may be a read error. The CDR3 loop spans 15 amino acids. Deletions cut 5 bases from V and 7 bases from J, with 17 bases between. Looked up from germline, CDR1 is SEHNR and CDR2 is FQNEAQ (reference sequence). Both RNA and DNA were isolated together from around 18-30 mg of bulk tissue that had not been sorted. For each tumor, five separate regions were sampled. These data originate in a study of tumor-infiltrating lymphocytes in primary liver carcinoma. Findings and limits, study-wide: All five tumor regions shared only about 7.5-24% of top clones.

Reverse transcription of roughly 480 ng total RNA with a constant-region primer produced TCR beta cDNA. Slightly modified ARM-PCR, run as three nested multiplex PCR rounds, produced the TCR beta libraries. The first two PCR rounds, roughly 9 cycles each, used TRBV1-TRBV30 forward primers and a C-beta reverse primer. Via MiXCR, TCRdb re-called the multiplex PCR reads, giving one row per CDR3 protein. The sample has approximately 73,000 distinct CDR3 sequences, 71% seen once. J is TRBJ2-2 and V is TRBV7-9; no clear D gene. The sample consisted of liver tumor tissue from sampling region 4. Specified subset: tumor region T4, right-lateral pole. This clonotype was sampled from a woman aged 55-70 years with primary liver carcinoma and hepatitis B virus infection. The CDR3 nucleotides read TGTGCCAGCAGCGCCGCCTCGTGGGTTGACGGGGAGCTGTTTTTT. Protein: CASSAASWVDGELFF.